Listed below are T cell receptor beta chains from one sample, sequenced in a study of blood T cell repertoires in COVID-19. Repertoires were generated with immunoSEQ multiplex PCR, while TCRdb's copy carries only in-frame clones and drops some. The sample records 250,000 to 350,000 clones, 70% to 90% being singletons. The source material was peripheral blood. The receptors come from a woman aged 25 to 45 with active or convalescent COVID-19. Both conserved end residues are part of each CDR3. The D gene is left open where the match is weak. Expanded clones get a size class; other rows say once, few or many, or leave the size out.

J gene: TRBJ1-2; D gene: .; V gene: TRBV27; clone size: .; CDR3 protein: CASSANRLYGYTF; CDR3 DNA: TGTGCCAGCAGTGCGAACAGACTATATGGCTACACCTTC
J gene: TRBJ2-7; D gene: .; V gene: TRBV4-2; clone size: .; CDR3 protein: CASSQQGQGYEQYF; CDR3 DNA: TGTGCCAGCAGCCAACAAGGGCAGGGCTACGAGCAGTACTTC
J gene: TRBJ2-3; D gene: TRBD2; V gene: TRBV5-4; clone size: .; CDR3 protein: CASSSGGWADTQYF; CDR3 DNA: TGTGCCAGCAGCTCCGGGGGGTGGGCAGATACGCAGTATTTT
J gene: TRBJ2-5; D gene: TRBD2; V gene: TRBV30; clone size: .; CDR3 protein: CAWSPGGQKETQYF; CDR3 DNA: TGTGCCTGGAGTCCGGGGGGGCAGAAAGAGACCCAGTACTTC
J gene: TRBJ1-3; D gene: TRBD1; V gene: TRBV6-2/TRBV6-3; clone size: .; CDR3 protein: CASSYSGTGFGNTIYF; CDR3 DNA: TGTGCCAGCAGTTACTCCGGGACAGGGTTCGGAAACACCATATATTTT
J gene: TRBJ1-4; D gene: .; V gene: TRBV7-9; clone size: .; CDR3 protein: CASSASDEKLFF; CDR3 DNA: TGTGCCAGCAGCGCCTCAGATGAAAAACTGTTTTTT
J gene: TRBJ2-2; D gene: TRBD1; V gene: TRBV7-8; clone size: .; CDR3 protein: CASSYHRDRRNTGELFF; CDR3 DNA: TGTGCCAGCAGCTACCACCGGGACAGGAGGAACACCGGGGAGCTGTTTTTT
J gene: TRBJ2-5; D gene: .; V gene: TRBV19; clone size: .; CDR3 protein: CASSIRGQGETQYF; CDR3 DNA: TGTGCCAGTAGTATAAGGGGCCAGGGGGAGACCCAGTACTTC
J gene: TRBJ2-5; D gene: .; V gene: TRBV9; clone size: .; CDR3 protein: CASSVGQTGTQYF; CDR3 DNA: TGTGCCAGCAGCGTAGGACAGACAGGGACCCAGTACTTC
J gene: TRBJ1-6; D gene: TRBD1; V gene: TRBV2; clone size: .; CDR3 protein: CASSIDRVNSPLHF; CDR3 DNA: TGTGCCAGCAGTATAGACAGGGTAAATTCACCCCTCCACTTT
J gene: TRBJ2-5; D gene: .; V gene: TRBV21-1; clone size: .; CDR3 protein: CASIVRDPLGGETQYF; CDR3 DNA: TGTGCCAGCATTGTGCGGGACCCCCTGGGGGGGGAGACCCAGTACTTC
J gene: TRBJ2-3; D gene: .; V gene: TRBV18; clone size: .; CDR3 protein: CASSLDRTDTQYF; CDR3 DNA: TGTGCCAGCTCTCTAGACAGAACAGATACGCAGTATTTT
J gene: TRBJ2-7; D gene: TRBD2; V gene: TRBV7-2; clone size: .; CDR3 protein: CASKATGGAMEQYF; CDR3 DNA: TGTGCCAGCAAGGCTACGGGGGGGGCTATGGAGCAGTACTTC
J gene: TRBJ2-1; D gene: .; V gene: TRBV6-5; clone size: .; CDR3 protein: CASTPGVGSYNEQFF; CDR3 DNA: TGTGCCAGCACCCCGGGTGTGGGCTCCTACAATGAGCAGTTCTTC
J gene: TRBJ2-5; D gene: .; V gene: TRBV6-2/TRBV6-3; clone size: .; CDR3 protein: CASSYSATGIPETQYF; CDR3 DNA: TGTGCCAGCAGTTACTCGGCTACAGGGATTCCAGAGACCCAGTACTTC
J gene: TRBJ1-1; D gene: TRBD1; V gene: TRBV27; clone size: once; CDR3 protein: CASSWTGGFTEAFF; CDR3 DNA: TGTGCCAGCAGTTGGACAGGGGGCTTTACTGAAGCTTTCTTT
J gene: TRBJ2-5; D gene: TRBD2; V gene: TRBV7-2; clone size: .; CDR3 protein: CASSSGGQGFETQYF; CDR3 DNA: TGTGCCAGCAGCTCGGGGGGGCAGGGCTTCGAGACCCAGTACTTC
J gene: TRBJ2-2; D gene: .; V gene: TRBV3-1/TRBV3-2; clone size: .; CDR3 protein: CASSVKLPGELFF; CDR3 DNA: TGTGCCAGCAGCGTGAAGCTTCCCGGGGAGCTGTTTTTT
J gene: TRBJ2-1; D gene: TRBD2; V gene: TRBV4-1; clone size: .; CDR3 protein: CASSQEFLGGGPYNEQFF; CDR3 DNA: TGCGCCAGCAGCCAAGAATTTCTGGGGGGGGGACCTTACAATGAGCAGTTCTTC
J gene: TRBJ2-1; D gene: .; V gene: TRBV12-5; clone size: .; CDR3 protein: CASGSAKMTRKFF; CDR3 DNA: TGTGCTAGTGGTTCCGCCAAAATGACTAGGAAGTTCTTC
J gene: TRBJ2-3; D gene: .; V gene: TRBV6-2/TRBV6-3; clone size: .; CDR3 protein: CASSGSPSTDTQYF; CDR3 DNA: TGTGCCAGCAGTGGCTCACCTAGCACAGATACGCAGTATTTT
J gene: TRBJ2-1; D gene: .; V gene: TRBV13; clone size: .; CDR3 protein: CASSLHTGLSDEQFF; CDR3 DNA: TGTGCCAGCAGCTTACATACGGGACTTTCGGATGAGCAGTTCTTC
J gene: TRBJ1-1; D gene: .; V gene: TRBV27; clone size: .; CDR3 protein: CASSSLGGGSEAFF; CDR3 DNA: TGTGCCAGCAGTTCCTTAGGGGGGGGATCTGAAGCTTTCTTT
J gene: TRBJ1-5; D gene: TRBD1; V gene: TRBV19; clone size: once; CDR3 protein: CASSIEGTDVYQPQHF; CDR3 DNA: TGTGCCAGTAGTATAGAAGGGACAGATGTTTATCAGCCCCAGCATTTT
J gene: TRBJ1-1; D gene: .; V gene: TRBV6-2/TRBV6-3; clone size: .; CDR3 protein: CASSYSRLGRIQNTEAFF; CDR3 DNA: TGTGCCAGCAGTTACTCGAGACTGGGGCGTATACAGAACACTGAAGCTTTCTTT
J gene: TRBJ1-1; D gene: TRBD1; V gene: TRBV5-1; clone size: few; CDR3 protein: CASSLRPGTGGTEAFF; CDR3 DNA: TGCGCCAGCAGCTTAAGACCCGGAACAGGGGGCACTGAAGCTTTCTTT
J gene: TRBJ1-4; D gene: .; V gene: TRBV2; clone size: .; CDR3 protein: CASSGPRVLSEKLFF; CDR3 DNA: TGTGCCAGCAGTGGTCCCAGGGTTCTTAGTGAAAAACTGTTTTTT
J gene: TRBJ2-1; D gene: TRBD2; V gene: TRBV7-9; clone size: .; CDR3 protein: CASTQGGSGAIREQFF; CDR3 DNA: TGTGCCAGCACCCAAGGGGGTAGCGGGGCAATTAGAGAGCAGTTCTTC
J gene: TRBJ1-1; D gene: .; V gene: TRBV19; clone size: .; CDR3 protein: CASTSSETKYTEAFF; CDR3 DNA: TGTGCCAGCACGAGTTCCGAGACTAAATACACTGAAGCTTTCTTT
J gene: TRBJ1-1; D gene: .; V gene: TRBV6-5; clone size: .; CDR3 protein: CASTNLWTEAFF; CDR3 DNA: TGTGCCAGCACCAACTTATGGACTGAAGCTTTCTTT
J gene: TRBJ1-4; D gene: .; V gene: TRBV27; clone size: .; CDR3 protein: CASSLTGGLREKLFF; CDR3 DNA: TGTGCCAGCAGTTTAACGGGGGGACTAAGGGAAAAACTGTTTTTT
J gene: TRBJ2-1; D gene: .; V gene: TRBV27; clone size: .; CDR3 protein: CASSLRAGAIDEQFF; CDR3 DNA: TGTGCCAGCAGTTTAAGGGCAGGGGCGATCGATGAGCAGTTCTTC
J gene: TRBJ2-7; D gene: .; V gene: TRBV30; clone size: .; CDR3 protein: CAWSINNEQYF; CDR3 DNA: TGTGCCTGGAGTATTAATAACGAGCAGTACTTC
J gene: TRBJ1-4; D gene: .; V gene: TRBV6-5; clone size: .; CDR3 protein: CASTRVREKLFF; CDR3 DNA: TGTGCCAGCACCCGAGTTAGAGAAAAACTGTTTTTT
J gene: TRBJ2-3; D gene: TRBD2; V gene: TRBV11-1; clone size: .; CDR3 protein: CASTTSSGVLTDTQYF; CDR3 DNA: TGTGCCAGCACCACCTCTAGCGGGGTTTTAACAGATACGCAGTATTTT
J gene: TRBJ1-2; D gene: .; V gene: TRBV7-6; clone size: .; CDR3 protein: CASSRGTFHGYTF; CDR3 DNA: TGTGCCAGCAGCCGAGGGACTTTCCATGGCTACACCTTC
J gene: TRBJ1-4; D gene: TRBD1; V gene: TRBV7-9; clone size: .; CDR3 protein: CASSLFVSGQGAEKLFF; CDR3 DNA: TGTGCCAGCAGCTTATTCGTATCGGGACAGGGAGCCGAAAAACTGTTTTTT
J gene: TRBJ2-2; D gene: TRBD1; V gene: TRBV6-5; clone size: .; CDR3 protein: CASSDRALTGELFF; CDR3 DNA: TGTGCCAGCAGCGACAGGGCACTCACCGGGGAGCTGTTTTTT
J gene: TRBJ1-3; D gene: .; V gene: TRBV7-9; clone size: .; CDR3 protein: CASSFDRPNTIYF; CDR3 DNA: TGTGCCAGCAGCTTCGACAGGCCGAACACCATATATTTT
J gene: TRBJ2-3; D gene: .; V gene: TRBV3-1/TRBV3-2; clone size: .; CDR3 protein: CASSSQDRLGGQTNTFRSTDTQYF; CDR3 DNA: TGTGCCAGCAGCTCTCAAGATAGACTCGGCGGACAGACCAATACCTTTAGGAGCACAGATACGCAGTATTTT
J gene: TRBJ2-3; D gene: TRBD2; V gene: TRBV7-9; clone size: .; CDR3 protein: CASSAYSGGASTDTQYF; CDR3 DNA: TGTGCCAGCAGCGCCTATAGCGGGGGTGCCTCCACAGATACGCAGTATTTT
J gene: TRBJ1-5; D gene: .; V gene: TRBV2; clone size: .; CDR3 protein: CASSESGTGNTDF; CDR3 DNA: TGTGCCAGCAGTGAATCGGGAACAGGGAACACGGATTTT
J gene: TRBJ2-5; D gene: TRBD1; V gene: TRBV9; clone size: .; CDR3 protein: CASSVDRVQTQYF; CDR3 DNA: TGTGCCAGCAGCGTGGACAGGGTACAGACCCAGTACTTC
J gene: TRBJ1-6; D gene: .; V gene: TRBV5-1; clone size: .; CDR3 protein: CASSDRWNSPLHF; CDR3 DNA: TGCGCCAGCAGCGATCGGTGGAATTCACCCCTCCACTTT
J gene: TRBJ1-1; D gene: TRBD1; V gene: TRBV30; clone size: .; CDR3 protein: CAWSWDSKNTEAFF; CDR3 DNA: TGTGCCTGGAGTTGGGACAGTAAGAACACTGAAGCTTTCTTT
J gene: TRBJ2-4; D gene: TRBD1; V gene: TRBV9; clone size: .; CDR3 protein: CASSGQGARAKNIQYF; CDR3 DNA: TGTGCCAGCAGCGGCCAGGGGGCCAGGGCCAAAAACATTCAGTACTTC
J gene: TRBJ1-2; D gene: TRBD1; V gene: TRBV7-2; clone size: .; CDR3 protein: CASSSRGQESGYTF; CDR3 DNA: TGTGCCAGCAGCTCCAGGGGGCAGGAATCCGGCTACACCTTC
J gene: TRBJ1-6; D gene: TRBD1; V gene: TRBV27; clone size: .; CDR3 protein: CARQGRNSPLHF; CDR3 DNA: TGTGCCAGACAGGGGCGAAATTCACCCCTCCACTTT
J gene: TRBJ1-1; D gene: .; V gene: TRBV24-1; clone size: .; CDR3 protein: CATQQRAGGRGFF; CDR3 DNA: TGTGCCACCCAACAACGTGCGGGGGGCAGGGGTTTCTTT
J gene: TRBJ1-5; D gene: .; V gene: TRBV4-3; clone size: .; CDR3 protein: CASSQERKNQPQHF; CDR3 DNA: TGCGCCAGCAGCCAAGAGCGGAAAAATCAGCCCCAGCATTTT